A selection of T cell receptor beta chains follows, all from one sample in a study of identical twins. One entry per CDR3 protein, called by TCRdb with MiXCR from the 5' RACE reads. The sample lists fewer than 450,000 distinct CDR3 sequences; about 9% were seen once. The source material was naive T cells sorted from blood. The receptors come from a woman aged 50 to 60 in good health. CDR3s leave out the opening cysteine and the closing phenylalanine or tryptophan.

V	CDR3
TRBV6-5	ASSYRDVAYNEQF
TRBV20-1	SAIIQGGQPQH
TRBV20-1	SARSSSDGNNQPQH
TRBV7-3	ASGRDRNNEQF
TRBV14	ASSHGGTDTQY
TRBV20-1	SARDGIHEQF
TRBV14	ASSPRVQMSEAF
TRBV20-1	SAWGDRLYSGNTIY
TRBV30	AWSVLGGRETQY
TRBV6-5	ASGAGGPVRT